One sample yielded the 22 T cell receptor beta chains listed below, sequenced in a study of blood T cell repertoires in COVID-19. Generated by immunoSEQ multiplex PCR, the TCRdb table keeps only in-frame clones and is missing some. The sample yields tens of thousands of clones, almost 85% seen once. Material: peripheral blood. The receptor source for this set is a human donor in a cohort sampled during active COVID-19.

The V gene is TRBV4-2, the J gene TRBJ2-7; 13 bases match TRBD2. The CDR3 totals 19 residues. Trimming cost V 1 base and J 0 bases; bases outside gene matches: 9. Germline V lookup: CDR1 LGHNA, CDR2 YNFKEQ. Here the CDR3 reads CASSQAGTSGKFISYEQYF. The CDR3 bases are TGTGCCAGCAGCCAAGCCGGGACTAGCGGGAAGTTTATCTCCTACGAGCAGTACTTC.

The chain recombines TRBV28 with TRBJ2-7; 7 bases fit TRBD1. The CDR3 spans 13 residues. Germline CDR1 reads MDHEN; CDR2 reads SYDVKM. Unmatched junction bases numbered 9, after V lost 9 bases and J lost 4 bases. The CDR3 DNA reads TGTGCCAGTCAGGGGACAGCAGTATACGAGCAGTACTTC. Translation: CASQGTAVYEQYF.

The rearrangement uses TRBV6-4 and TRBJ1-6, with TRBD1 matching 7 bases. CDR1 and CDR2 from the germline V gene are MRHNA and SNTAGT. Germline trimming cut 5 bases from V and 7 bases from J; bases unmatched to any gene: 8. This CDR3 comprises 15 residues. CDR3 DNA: TGTGCCAGCAGTCGAGACAGGGTGGAGAATTCACCCCTCCACTTT. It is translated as CASSRDRVENSPLHF.

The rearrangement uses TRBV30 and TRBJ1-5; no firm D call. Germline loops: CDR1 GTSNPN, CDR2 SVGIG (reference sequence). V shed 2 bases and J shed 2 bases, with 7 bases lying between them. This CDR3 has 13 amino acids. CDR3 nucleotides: TGTGCCTGGAGTCTGAGGGGCAATCAGCCCCAGCATTTT. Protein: CAWSLRGNQPQHF.

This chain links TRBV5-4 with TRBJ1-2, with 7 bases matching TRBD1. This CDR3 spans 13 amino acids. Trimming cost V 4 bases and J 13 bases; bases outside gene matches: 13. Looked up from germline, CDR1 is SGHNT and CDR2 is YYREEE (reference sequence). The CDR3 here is CASSSTGDLSGTF. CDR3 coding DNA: TGTGCCAGCAGCAGCACAGGGGACTTAAGTGGCACCTTC.

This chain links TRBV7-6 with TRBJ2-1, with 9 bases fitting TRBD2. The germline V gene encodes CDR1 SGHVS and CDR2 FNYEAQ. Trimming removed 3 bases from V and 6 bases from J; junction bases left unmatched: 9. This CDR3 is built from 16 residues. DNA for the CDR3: TGTGCCAGCAGCTTGTTGCGGGAGGGGACCGGCAATGAGCAGTTCTTC. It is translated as CASSLLREGTGNEQFF. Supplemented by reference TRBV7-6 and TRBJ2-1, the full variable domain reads GAGVSQSPRYKVTKRGQDVALRCDPISGHVSLYWYRQALGQGPEFLTYFNYEAQQDKSGLPNDRFSAERPEGSISTLTIQRTEQRDSAMYRCASSLLREGTGNEQFFGPGTRLTVL.

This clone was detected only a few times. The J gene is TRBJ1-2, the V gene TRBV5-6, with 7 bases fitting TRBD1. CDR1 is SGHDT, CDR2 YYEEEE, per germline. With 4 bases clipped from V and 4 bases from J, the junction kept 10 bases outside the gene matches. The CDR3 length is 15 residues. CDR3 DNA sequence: TGTGCCAGCAGCGGCGACAGGGCGGTCATCTATGGCTACACCTTC. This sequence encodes CASSGDRAVIYGYTF.

CDR3 sequence (DNA): TGCGCCAGCAGCCGAGGGGGGGTCGGTCAGCCCCAGCATTTT. Its protein is CASSRGGVGQPQHF. This chain uses TRBV4-1 with TRBJ1-5; a weak D match, TRBD1 (6 bases). This CDR3 region has 14 residues. The ends were cut back, 4 bases at V and 6 bases at J, with 13 bases in the middle. Germline V gene data show CDR1 as MGHRA and CDR2 as YSYEKL.

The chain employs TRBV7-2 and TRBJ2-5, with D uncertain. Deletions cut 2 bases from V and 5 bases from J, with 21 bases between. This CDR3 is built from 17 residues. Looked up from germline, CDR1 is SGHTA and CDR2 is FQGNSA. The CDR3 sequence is CASSLLGGVPSAETQYF. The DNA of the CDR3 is TGTGCCAGCAGCTTACTGGGTGGAGTACCATCCGCGGAGACCCAGTACTTC.

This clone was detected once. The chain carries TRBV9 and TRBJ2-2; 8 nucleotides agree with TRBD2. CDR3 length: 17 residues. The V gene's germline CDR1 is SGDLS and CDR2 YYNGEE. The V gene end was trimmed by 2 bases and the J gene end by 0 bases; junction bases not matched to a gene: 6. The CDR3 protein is CASSVPRGGPNTGELFF. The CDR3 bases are TGTGCCAGCAGCGTGCCCCGGGGGGGTCCGAACACCGGGGAGCTGTTTTTT. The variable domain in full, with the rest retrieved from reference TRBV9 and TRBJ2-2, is DSGVTQTPKHLITATGQRVTLRCSPRSGDLSVYWYQQSLDQGLQFLIQYYNGEERAKGNILERFSAQQFPDLHSELNLSSLELGDSALYFCASSVPRGGPNTGELFFGEGSRLTVL.

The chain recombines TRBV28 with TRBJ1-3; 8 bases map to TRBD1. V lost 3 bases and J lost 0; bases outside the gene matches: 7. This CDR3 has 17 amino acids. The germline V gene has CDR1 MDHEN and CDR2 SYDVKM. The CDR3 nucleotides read TGTGCCAGCAGTTTCTCGGGACAGGATAGCTCTGGAAACACCATATATTTT. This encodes CASSFSGQDSSGNTIYF. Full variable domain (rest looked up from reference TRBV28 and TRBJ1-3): DVKVTQSSRYLVKRTGEKVFLECVQDMDHENMFWYRQDPGLGLRLIYFSYDVKMKEKGDIPEGYSVSREKKERFSLILESASTNQTSMYLCASSFSGQDSSGNTIYFGEGSWLTVV.

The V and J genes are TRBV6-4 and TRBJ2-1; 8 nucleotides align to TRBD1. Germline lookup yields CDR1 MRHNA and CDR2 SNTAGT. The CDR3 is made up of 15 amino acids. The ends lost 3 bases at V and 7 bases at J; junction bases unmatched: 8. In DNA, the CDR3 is TGTGCCAGCAGTGAAGGACAGGGTAGTACAAATGAGCAGTTCTTC. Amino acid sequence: CASSEGQGSTNEQFF.

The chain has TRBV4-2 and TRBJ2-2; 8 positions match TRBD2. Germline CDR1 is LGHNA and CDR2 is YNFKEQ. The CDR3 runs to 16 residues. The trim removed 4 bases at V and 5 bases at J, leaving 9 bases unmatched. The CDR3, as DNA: TGTGCCAGCAGCCGCCCCGGGACTAGAGAAACCGGGGAGCTGTTTTTT. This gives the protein CASSRPGTRETGELFF.

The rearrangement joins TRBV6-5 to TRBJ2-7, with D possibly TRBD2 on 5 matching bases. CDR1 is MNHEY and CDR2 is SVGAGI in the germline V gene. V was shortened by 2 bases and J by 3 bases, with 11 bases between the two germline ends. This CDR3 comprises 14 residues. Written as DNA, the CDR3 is TGTGCCAGCAGTTACCAGTCGAGGGTCTACGAGCAGTACTTC. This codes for CASSYQSRVYEQYF.

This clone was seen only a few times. The CDR3, as DNA: TGTGCCAGCAGCTTAGATAGAACCACCGGGGAGCTGTTTTTT. Translation gives CASSLDRTTGELFF. The J gene is TRBJ2-2, the V gene TRBV11-2; D call uncertain. The CDR3 consists of 14 residues. Per the germline V gene, CDR1 is SGHAT and CDR2 is FQNNGV. Trimming shortened V by 0 bases and J by 4 bases, and 6 bases separated the two germline ends.

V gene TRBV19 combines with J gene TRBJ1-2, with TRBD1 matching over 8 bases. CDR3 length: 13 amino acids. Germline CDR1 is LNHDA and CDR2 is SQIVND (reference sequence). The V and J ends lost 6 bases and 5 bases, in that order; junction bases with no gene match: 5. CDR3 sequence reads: CASSQQGVYGYTF. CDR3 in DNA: TGTGCCAGTAGCCAACAGGGGGTTTATGGCTACACCTTC. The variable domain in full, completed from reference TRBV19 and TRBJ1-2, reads DGGITQSPKYLFRKEGQNVTLSCEQNLNHDAMYWYRQDPGQGLRLIYYSQIVNDFQKGDIAEGYSVSREKKESFPLTVTSAQKNPTAFYLCASSQQGVYGYTFGSGTRLTVV.

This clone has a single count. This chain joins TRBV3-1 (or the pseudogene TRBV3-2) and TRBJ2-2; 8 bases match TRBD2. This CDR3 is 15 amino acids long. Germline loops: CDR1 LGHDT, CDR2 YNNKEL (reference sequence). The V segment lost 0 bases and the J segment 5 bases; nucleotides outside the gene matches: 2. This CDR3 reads CASSQDGGRTGELFF. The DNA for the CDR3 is TGTGCCAGCAGCCAAGACGGCGGGAGGACCGGGGAGCTGTTTTTT.

Here the CDR3 reads CASSVSGANEKLFF. Here the CDR3 DNA reads TGTGCCAGCAGCGTATCCGGGGCTAATGAAAAACTGTTTTTT. The chain couples TRBV9 to TRBJ1-4; D call uncertain. V was trimmed by 1 base and J by 3 bases, leaving 7 bases between them. The CDR3 totals 14 residues. CDR1 and CDR2 (germline): SGDLS, YYNGEE.

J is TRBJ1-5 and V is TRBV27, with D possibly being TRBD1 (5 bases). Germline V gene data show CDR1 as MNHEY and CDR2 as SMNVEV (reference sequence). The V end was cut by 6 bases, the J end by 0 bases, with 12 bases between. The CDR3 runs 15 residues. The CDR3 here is CASRAGILSNQPQHF. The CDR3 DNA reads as TGTGCCAGCAGGGCAGGGATCCTTAGCAATCAGCCCCAGCATTTT.

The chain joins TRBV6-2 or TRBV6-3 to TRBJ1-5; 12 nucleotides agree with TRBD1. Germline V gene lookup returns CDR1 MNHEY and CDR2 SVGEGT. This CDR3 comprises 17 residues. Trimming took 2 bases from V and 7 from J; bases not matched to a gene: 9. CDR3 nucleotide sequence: TGTGCCAGCAGTTACCCCGGGACAGGGGGCTGGGGCCAGCCCCAGCATTTT. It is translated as CASSYPGTGGWGQPQHF.

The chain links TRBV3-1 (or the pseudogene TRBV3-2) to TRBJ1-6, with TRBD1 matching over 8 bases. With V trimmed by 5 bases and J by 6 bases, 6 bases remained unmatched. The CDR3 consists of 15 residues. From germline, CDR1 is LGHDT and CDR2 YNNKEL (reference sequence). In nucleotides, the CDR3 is TGTGCCAGCAGCTCATCGGACAGGGTTAATTCACCCCTCCACTTT. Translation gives CASSSSDRVNSPLHF.

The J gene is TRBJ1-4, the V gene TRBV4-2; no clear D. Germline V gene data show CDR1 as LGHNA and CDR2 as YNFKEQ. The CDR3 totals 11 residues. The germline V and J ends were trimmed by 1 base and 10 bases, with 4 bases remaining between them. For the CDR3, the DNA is TGTGCCAGCAGCCAAGCGGGAAAACTGTTTTTT. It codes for CASSQAGKLFF.